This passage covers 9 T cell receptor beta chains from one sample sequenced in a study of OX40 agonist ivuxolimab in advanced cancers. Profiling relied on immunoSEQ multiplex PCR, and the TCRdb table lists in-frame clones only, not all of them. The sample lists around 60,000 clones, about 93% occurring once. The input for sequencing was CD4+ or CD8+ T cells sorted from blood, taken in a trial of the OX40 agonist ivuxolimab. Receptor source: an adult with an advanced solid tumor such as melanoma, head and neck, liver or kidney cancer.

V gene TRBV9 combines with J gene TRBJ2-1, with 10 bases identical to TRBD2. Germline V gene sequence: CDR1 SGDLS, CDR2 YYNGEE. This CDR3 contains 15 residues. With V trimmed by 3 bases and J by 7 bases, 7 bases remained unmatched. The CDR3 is CASSALSGLANEQFF. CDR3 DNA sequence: TGTGCCAGCAGCGCTCTATCGGGACTAGCGAATGAGCAGTTCTTC.

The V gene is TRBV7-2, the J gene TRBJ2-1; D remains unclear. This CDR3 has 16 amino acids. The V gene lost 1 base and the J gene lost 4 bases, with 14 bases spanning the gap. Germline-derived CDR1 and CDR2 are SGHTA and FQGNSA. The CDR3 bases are TGTGCCAGCAGCTTAGACCCCCCCACCCTTTACAATGAGCAGTTCTTC. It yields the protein CASSLDPPTLYNEQFF. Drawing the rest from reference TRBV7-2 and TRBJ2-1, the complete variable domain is GAGVSQSPSNKVTEKGKDVELRCDPISGHTALYWYRQSLGQGLEFLIYFQGNSAPDKSGLPSDRFSAERTGGSVSTLTIQRTQQEDSAVYLCASSLDPPTLYNEQFFGPGTRLTVL.

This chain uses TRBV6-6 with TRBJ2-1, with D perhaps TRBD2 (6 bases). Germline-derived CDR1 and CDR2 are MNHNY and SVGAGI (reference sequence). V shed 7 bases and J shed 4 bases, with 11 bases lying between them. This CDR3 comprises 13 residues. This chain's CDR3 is CASTAGRYNEQFF. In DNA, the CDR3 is TGTGCCAGCACGGCAGGGAGGTACAATGAGCAGTTCTTC.

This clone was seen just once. The CDR3 DNA reads TGTGCCAGCAGTTTGACTAGCGCCTACGAGCAGTACTTC. Protein sequence: CASSLTSAYEQYF. The genes are TRBV28 and TRBJ2-7; 8 bases agree with TRBD2. The germline gives CDR1 MDHEN, CDR2 SYDVKM. There are 13 residues in the CDR3. J lost 2 bases, V lost 3 bases, and 0 bases had no gene match.

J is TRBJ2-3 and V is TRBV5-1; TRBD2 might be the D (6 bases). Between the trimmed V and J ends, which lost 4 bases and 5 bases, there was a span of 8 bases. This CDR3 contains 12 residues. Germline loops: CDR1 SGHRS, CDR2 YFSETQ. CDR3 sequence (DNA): TGCGCCAGCAGCCGGGGGATAGATACGCAGTATTTT. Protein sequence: CASSRGIDTQYF.

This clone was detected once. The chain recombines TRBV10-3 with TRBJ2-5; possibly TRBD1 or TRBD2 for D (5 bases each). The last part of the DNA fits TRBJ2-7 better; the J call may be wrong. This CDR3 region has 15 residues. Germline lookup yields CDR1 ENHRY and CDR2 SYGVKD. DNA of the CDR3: TGTGCCATCAGTGAGTTGGGGACGGCTAGCTACGAGCAGTACTTC. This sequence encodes CAISELGTASYEQYF.

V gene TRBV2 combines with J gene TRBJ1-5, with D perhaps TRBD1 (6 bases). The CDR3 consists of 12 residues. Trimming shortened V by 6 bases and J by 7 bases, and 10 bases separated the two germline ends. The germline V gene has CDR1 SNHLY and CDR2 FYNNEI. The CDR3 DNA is TGTGCCAGCAGACAGGGAAGCCAGCCCCAGCATTTT. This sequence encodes CASRQGSQPQHF. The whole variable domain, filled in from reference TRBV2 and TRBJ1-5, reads EPEVTQTPSHQVTQMGQEVILRCVPISNHLYFYWYRQILGQKVEFLVSFYNNEISEKSEIFDDQFSVERPDGSNFTLKIRSTKLEDSAMYFCASRQGSQPQHFGDGTRLSIL.

CDR3 DNA: TGCGCCAGCAGCTTGTCGGGGGCCTACGAGCAGTACTTC. Amino acids: CASSLSGAYEQYF. The chain has TRBV5-1 and TRBJ2-7, with a weak D call TRBD2 (6 bases). Germline V CDR1 and CDR2: SGHRS, YFSETQ. The CDR3 totals 13 residues. V was clipped by 1 base and J by 2 bases, with 7 bases between them.

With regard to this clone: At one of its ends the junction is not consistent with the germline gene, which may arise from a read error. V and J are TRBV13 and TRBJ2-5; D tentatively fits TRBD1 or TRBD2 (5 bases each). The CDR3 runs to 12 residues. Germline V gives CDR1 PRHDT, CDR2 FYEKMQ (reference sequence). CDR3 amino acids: CASSYDSGSPNF. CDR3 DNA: TGTGCCAGCAGCTATGACAGCGGCAGCCCAAACTTC.